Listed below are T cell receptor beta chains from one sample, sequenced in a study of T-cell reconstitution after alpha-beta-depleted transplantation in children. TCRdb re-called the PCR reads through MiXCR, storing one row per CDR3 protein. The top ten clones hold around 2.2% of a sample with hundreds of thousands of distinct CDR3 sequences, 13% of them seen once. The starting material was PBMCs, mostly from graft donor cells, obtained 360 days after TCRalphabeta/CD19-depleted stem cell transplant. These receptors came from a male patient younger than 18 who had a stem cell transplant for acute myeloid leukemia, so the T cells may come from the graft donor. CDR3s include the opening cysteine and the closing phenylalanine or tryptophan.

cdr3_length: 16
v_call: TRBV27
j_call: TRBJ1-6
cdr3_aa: CASSLWSETRNSPLHF

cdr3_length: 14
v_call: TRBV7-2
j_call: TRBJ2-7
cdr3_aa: CASSPLLATYEQYF

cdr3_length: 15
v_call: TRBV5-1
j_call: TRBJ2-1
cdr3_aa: CASRADRGNYNEQFF

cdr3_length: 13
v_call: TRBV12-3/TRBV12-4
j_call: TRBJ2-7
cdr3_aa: CASSSLDSYEQYF

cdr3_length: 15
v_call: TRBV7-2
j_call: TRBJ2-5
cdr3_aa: CASIPAGRDSETQYF

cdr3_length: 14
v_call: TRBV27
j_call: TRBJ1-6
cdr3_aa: CASSLKQGGPPLHF

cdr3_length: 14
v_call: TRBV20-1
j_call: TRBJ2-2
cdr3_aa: CSAPDRINTGELFF

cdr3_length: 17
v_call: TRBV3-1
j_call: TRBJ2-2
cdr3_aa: CASSQGLAGGPEGELFF

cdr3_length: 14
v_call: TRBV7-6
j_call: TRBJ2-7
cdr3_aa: CASSFGTRNYEQYF

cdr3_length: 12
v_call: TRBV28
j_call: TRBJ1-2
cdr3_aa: CASSQGRRGYTF

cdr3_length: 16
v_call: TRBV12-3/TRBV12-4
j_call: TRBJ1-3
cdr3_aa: CASSPGRWGSGNTIYF

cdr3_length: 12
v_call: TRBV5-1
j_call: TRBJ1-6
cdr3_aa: CASSLIDSPLHF

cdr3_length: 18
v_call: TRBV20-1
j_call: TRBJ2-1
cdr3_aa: CSARGDGESGRAYNEQFF

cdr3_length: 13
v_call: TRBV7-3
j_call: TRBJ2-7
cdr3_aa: CASSRTHGYEQYF

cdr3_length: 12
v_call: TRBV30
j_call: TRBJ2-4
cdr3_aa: CAWTTGGNIQYF

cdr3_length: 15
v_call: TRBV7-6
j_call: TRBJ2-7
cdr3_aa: CASSLGLAEYYEQYF

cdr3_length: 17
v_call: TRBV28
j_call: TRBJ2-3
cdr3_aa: CASSKRTSGSPRDTQYF

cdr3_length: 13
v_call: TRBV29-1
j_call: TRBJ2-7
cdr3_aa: CSSIGGRSDEQYF

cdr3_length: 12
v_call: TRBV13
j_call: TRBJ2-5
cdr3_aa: CASSHERGQLFF

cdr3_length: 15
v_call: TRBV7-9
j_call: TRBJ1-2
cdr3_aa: CASSPGTPYPYGYTF

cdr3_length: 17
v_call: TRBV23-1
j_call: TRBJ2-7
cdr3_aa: CASSQIQAGGQRNEQYF

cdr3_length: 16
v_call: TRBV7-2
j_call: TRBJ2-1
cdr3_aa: CASSLATSGIDNEQFF

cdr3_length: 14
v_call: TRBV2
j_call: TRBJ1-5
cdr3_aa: CASSERDWNQPQHF

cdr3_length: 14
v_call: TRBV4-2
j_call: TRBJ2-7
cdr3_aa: CASSLRTGVNEQYF

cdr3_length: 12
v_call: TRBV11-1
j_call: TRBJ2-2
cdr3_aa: CASTLTPGELFF

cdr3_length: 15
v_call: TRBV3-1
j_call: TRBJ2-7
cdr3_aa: CASSPWRAQTYEQYF

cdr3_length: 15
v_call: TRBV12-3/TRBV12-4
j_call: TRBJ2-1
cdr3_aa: CASSTGGLGNNEQFF

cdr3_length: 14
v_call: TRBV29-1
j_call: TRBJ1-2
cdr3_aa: CSVASGGVSYGYTF